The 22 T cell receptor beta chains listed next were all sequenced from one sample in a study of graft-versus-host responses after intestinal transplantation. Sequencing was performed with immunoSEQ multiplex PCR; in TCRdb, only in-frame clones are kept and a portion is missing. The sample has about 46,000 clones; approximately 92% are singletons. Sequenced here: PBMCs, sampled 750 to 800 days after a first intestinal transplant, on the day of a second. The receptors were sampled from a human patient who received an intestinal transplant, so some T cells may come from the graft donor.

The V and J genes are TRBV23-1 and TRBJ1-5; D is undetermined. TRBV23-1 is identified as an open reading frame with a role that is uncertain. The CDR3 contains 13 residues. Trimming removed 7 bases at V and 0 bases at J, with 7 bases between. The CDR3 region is CASKRGSNQPQHF. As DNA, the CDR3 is TGCGCCAGCAAAAGAGGTAGCAATCAGCCCCAGCATTTT.

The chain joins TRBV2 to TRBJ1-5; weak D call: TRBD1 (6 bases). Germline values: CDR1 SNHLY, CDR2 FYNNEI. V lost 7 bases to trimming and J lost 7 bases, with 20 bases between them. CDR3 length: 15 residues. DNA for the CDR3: TGTGCCAGCAAAGGTCTGGGCAGGGGAGGCCAGCCCCAGCATTTT. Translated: CASKGLGRGGQPQHF.

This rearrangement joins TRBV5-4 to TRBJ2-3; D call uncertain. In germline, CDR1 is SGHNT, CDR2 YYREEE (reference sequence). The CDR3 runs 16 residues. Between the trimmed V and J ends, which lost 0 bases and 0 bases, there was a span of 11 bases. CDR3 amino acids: CASSLVTYPSTDTQYF. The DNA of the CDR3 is TGTGCCAGCAGCTTGGTCACGTATCCTAGCACAGATACGCAGTATTTT.

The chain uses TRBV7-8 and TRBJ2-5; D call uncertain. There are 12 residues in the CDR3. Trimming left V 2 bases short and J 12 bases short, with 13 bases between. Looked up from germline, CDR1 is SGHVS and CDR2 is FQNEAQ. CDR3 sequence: CASSLFEMQKYF. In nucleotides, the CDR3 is TGTGCCAGCAGCTTATTCGAGATGCAAAAGTACTTC.

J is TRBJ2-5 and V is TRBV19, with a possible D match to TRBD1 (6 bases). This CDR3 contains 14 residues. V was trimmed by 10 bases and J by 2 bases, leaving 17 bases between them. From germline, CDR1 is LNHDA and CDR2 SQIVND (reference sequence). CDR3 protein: CATKRRGMQETQYF. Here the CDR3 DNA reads TGTGCCACAAAACGAAGGGGGATGCAAGAGACCCAGTACTTC.

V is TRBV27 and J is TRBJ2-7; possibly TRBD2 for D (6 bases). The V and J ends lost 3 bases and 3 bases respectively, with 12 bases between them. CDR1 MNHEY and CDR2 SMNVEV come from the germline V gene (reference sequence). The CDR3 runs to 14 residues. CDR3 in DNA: TGTGCCAGCAGTTTGCGCGGGAAAGGCTACGAGCAGTACTTC. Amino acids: CASSLRGKGYEQYF.

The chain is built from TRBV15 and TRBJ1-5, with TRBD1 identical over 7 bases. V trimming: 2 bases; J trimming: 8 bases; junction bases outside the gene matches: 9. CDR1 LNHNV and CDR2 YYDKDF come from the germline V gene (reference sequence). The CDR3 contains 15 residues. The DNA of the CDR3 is TGTGCCACCAGCAGAATGACAGGGACCATGGAGCCCCAGCATTTT. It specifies CATSRMTGTMEPQHF.

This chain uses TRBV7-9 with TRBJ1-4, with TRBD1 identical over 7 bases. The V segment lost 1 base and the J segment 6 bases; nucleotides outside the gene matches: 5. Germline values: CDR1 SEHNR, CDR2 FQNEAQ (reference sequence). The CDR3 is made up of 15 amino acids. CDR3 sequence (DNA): TGTGCCAGCAGCTTAGAAAGGGGGCGAGATGAAAAACTGTTTTTT. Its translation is CASSLERGRDEKLFF.

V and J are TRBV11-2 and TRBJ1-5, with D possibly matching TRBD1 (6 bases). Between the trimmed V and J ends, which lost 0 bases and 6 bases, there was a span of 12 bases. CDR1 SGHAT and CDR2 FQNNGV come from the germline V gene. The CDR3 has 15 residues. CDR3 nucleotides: TGTGCCAGCAGCTTAGATCATGGGGGGGCTCAGCCCCAGCATTTT. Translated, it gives CASSLDHGGAQPQHF. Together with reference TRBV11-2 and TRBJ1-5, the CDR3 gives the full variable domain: EAGVAQSPRYKIIEKRQSVAFWCNPISGHATLYWYQQILGQGPKLLIQFQNNGVVDDSQLPKDRFSAERLKGVDSTLKIQPAKLEDSAVYLCASSLDHGGAQPQHFGDGTRLSIL.

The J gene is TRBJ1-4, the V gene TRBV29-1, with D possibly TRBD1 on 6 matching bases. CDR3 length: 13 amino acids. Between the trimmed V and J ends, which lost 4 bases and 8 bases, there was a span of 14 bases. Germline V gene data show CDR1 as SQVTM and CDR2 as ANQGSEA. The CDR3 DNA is TGCAGCGTTGTAAGGGGGGACGGGGAAAAACTGTTTTTT. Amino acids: CSVVRGDGEKLFF.

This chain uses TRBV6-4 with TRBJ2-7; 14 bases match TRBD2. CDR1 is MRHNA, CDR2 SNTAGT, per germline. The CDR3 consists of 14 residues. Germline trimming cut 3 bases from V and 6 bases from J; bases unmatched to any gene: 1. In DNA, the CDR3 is TGTGCCAGCAGTGAAGGGACTAGCGGGAGCGAGCAGTACTTC. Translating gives CASSEGTSGSEQYF.

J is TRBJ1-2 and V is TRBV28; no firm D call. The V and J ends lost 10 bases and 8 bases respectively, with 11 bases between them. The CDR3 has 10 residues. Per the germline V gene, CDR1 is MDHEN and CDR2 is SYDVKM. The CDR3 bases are TGTGCCACCTACTCGTGGGGCTACACCTTC. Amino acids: CATYSWGYTF.

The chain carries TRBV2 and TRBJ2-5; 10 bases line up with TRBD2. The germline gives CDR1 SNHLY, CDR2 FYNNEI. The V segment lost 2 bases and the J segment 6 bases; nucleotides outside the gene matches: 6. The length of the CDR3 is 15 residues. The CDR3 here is CASSESGRVPKTQYF. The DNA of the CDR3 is TGTGCCAGCAGTGAAAGCGGGAGGGTCCCTAAGACCCAGTACTTC.

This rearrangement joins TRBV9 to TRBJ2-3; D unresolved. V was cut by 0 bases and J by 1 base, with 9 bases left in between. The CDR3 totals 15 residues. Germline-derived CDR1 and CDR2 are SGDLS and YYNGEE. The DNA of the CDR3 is TGTGCCAGCAGCGTAGGGGGATCACGCACAGATACGCAGTATTTT. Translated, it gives CASSVGGSRTDTQYF.

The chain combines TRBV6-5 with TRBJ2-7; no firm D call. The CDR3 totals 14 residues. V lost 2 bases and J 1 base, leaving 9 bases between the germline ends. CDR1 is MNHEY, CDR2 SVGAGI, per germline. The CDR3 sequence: CASSYDGLSYEQYF. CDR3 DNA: TGTGCCAGCAGTTACGACGGCCTTTCCTACGAGCAGTACTTC.

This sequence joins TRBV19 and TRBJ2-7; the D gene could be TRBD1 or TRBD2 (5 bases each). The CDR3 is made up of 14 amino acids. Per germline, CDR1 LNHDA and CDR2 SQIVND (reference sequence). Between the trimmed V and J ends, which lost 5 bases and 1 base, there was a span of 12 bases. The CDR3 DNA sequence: TGTGCCAGTAGTGAGGGGTGGTTATCCTACGAGCAGTACTTC. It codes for CASSEGWLSYEQYF.

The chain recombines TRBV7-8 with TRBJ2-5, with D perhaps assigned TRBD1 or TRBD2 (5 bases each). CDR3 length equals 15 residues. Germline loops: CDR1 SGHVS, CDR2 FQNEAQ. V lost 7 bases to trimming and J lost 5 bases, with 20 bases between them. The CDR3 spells CASKGEPGLVETQYF. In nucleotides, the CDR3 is TGTGCCAGCAAAGGGGAGCCAGGCCTTGTTGAGACCCAGTACTTC.

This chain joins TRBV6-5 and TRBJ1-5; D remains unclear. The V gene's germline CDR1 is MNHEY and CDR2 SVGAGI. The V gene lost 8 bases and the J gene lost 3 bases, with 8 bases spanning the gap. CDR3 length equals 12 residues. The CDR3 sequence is CASGTFNQPQHF. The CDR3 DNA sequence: TGTGCCAGCGGTACGTTCAATCAGCCCCAGCATTTT.

The CDR3 reads CASSLAGQRYSNQPQHF. The CDR3 DNA sequence: TGTGCCAGCAGCTTAGCGGGACAGCGTTATAGCAATCAGCCCCAGCATTTT. The rearrangement links TRBV7-9 to TRBJ1-5; 7 positions match TRBD1. The V gene end was trimmed by 0 bases and the J gene end by 0 bases; junction bases not matched to a gene: 5. There are 17 residues in the CDR3. Germline-derived CDR1 and CDR2 are SEHNR and FQNEAQ (reference sequence).

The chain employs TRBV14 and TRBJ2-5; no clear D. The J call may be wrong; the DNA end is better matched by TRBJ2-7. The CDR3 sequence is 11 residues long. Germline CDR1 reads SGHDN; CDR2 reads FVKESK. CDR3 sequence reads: CASSSSYEQYF. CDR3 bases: TGTGCCAGCAGCAGCTCCTACGAGCAGTACTTC.

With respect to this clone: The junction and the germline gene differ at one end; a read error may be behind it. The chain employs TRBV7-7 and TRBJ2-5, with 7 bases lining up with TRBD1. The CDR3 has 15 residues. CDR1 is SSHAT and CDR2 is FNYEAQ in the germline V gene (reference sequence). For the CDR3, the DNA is TGTGCTAGCAGCTTAGGGGGCGGATCTGTTGAGACCCAGTACTTC. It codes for CASSLGGGSVETQYF.

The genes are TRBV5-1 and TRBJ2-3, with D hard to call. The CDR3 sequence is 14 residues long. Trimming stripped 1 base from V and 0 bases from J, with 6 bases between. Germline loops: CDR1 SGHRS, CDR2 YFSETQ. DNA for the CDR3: TGCGCCAGCAGCTTGATGCCAAGCACAGATACGCAGTATTTT. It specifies CASSLMPSTDTQYF.